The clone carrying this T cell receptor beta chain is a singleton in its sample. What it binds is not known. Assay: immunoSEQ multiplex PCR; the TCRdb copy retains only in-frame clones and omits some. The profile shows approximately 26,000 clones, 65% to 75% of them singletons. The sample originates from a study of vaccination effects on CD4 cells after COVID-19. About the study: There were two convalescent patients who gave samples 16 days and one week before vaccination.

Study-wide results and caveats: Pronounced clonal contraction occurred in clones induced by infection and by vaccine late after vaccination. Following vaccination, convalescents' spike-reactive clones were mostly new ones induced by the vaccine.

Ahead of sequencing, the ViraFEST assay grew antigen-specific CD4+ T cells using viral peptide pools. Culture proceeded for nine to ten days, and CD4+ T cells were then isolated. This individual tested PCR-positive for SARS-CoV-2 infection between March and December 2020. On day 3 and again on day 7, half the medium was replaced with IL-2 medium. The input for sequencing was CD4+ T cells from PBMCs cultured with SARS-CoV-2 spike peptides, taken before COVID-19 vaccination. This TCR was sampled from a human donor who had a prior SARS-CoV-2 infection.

CDR3 nucleotide sequence: TGTGCCAGCAGCTTGGATTTCTCCTACGAGCAGTACTTC. Translating gives CASSLDFSYEQYF. The chain employs TRBV5-4 and TRBJ2-7; D not certain. There are 13 residues in the CDR3. Trimming took off 0 bases at V and 0 bases at J, with 4 bases between the two ends. The germline V gene encodes CDR1 SGHNT and CDR2 YYREEE (reference sequence).